This TCR beta chain stems from a study of blood T cell repertoires in COVID-19. The V end lost 2 bases, the J end lost 0 bases, and 7 bases lay between the germline ends. CDR1 and CDR2 from the germline V gene are MDHEN and SYDVKM. CDR3 length equals 14 residues. Assay used: immunoSEQ multiplex PCR; TCRdb lists only in-frame clones, some missing. The table records 150,000 to 200,000 clones, 80% to 85% of them present only once. The sequence was collected from a woman aged 45-65 years who had recovered from COVID-19. The sequencing sample was made of PBMCs or T cells enriched from blood (not recorded which). The V and J genes are TRBV28 and TRBJ2-5; D unresolved. This chain's CDR3 is CASSLAENQETQYF. The CDR3 bases are TGTGCCAGCAGTTTAGCCGAGAACCAAGAGACCCAGTACTTC.